The entry that follows covers one T cell receptor (beta chain) sequence. This clonotype was seen a handful of times. Within one base of it there is no much larger clone, and no base qualities were kept. The sample comes from a study of T cells after yellow fever vaccination (dated by TCRdb to the late 2010s). Context from the whole study: Libraries from fractions with low cell numbers were prepared with the SMART-Seq v4 Ultra Low Input RNA kit. Blood samples were taken at several timepoints before and after primary and secondary immunization, and bulk PBMC replicates and cell subsets were isolated. Bulk TCR alpha and beta repertoires were sequenced longitudinally to track T-cell clones before and after primary and booster YFV17D yellow fever vaccination. Two healthy male donors made up the cohort, one aged 18 to 30 years and the other aged 30 to 39 years.

Per the publication, the treatment or condition label means: live attenuated yellow fever vaccine strain. PBMCs were isolated from peripheral blood using a standard Ficoll-Paque protocol. With anti-CD3 and anti-CD8 staining plus a dextramer loaded with the yellow fever NS4B epitope peptide, the researchers sorted epitope-specific CD8 T cells. RNA was extracted with TriZol from bulk PBMCs, CD4 and CD8 fractions, and dextramer-positive and dextramer-negative fractions. TCR cDNA was synthesized by 5'RACE template switching, which introduced a universal primer site and unique molecular identifiers. Priming for cDNA synthesis came from both the TCR alpha and TCR beta constant segments. Libraries were amplified in two PCR steps, with sample barcodes and sequencing adapters added in the second step. Sequencing of libraries was done on Illumina HiSeq 2500 (2x100 bp) or NovaSeq (2x150 bp). As for how the authors treated the data: Reads were demultiplexed and collapsed into UMI consensus sequences with MIGEC, and V(D)J alignment was performed with MiXCR. Clonotypes responding to the vaccine were identified with edgeR on replicate PBMC samples, with the criteria of FDR below 0.01 and a log2 fold change above 5 up to day 15. Each bulk clonotype received a CD4 or CD8 identity based on whether the sequenced CD4 or CD8 repertoire contained that clonotype at higher abundance. Clonotypes enriched at least 10-fold in dextramer-positive over dextramer-negative fractions were defined as NS4B-specific, and CD4-biased clonotypes were excluded. TCRdb took the public reads, trimmed them with fastp at Q25, ran MiXCR for clone calling and kept in-frame beta chains. Merged by CDR3 protein, the rows form single entries marked with the most common genes and DNA. The V and J calls shown here were made by TCRdb, not taken from the authors' results. The sample table holds tens of thousands of distinct CDR3 sequences, of which about 6.6% were seen once. The top ten constitute 20% to 25% of the sample.

Results the study describes overall, beyond this receptor: Because only a couple of donors were included in the study, the extent to which the findings can be generalized is limited. Compared with the primary T-cell response, the secondary T-cell response was faster but weaker, reaching its peak on day 5 rather than on day 15. Most clones expanded after primary vaccination were re-detected after the booster (almost 98% of CD4 and around 86% of CD8), suggesting broad memory maintenance. Computational filtering was required because FACS-sorted repertoires could contain abundant contaminating clonotypes from the bulk population. A small fraction of clonotypes appeared in both the CD4 and CD8 compartments, likely as a result of convergent recombination.

CDR1 and CDR2 were assigned from the germline V gene as SNHLY and FYNNEI. Relative to germline, V is 1 base shorter and J is 7 bases shorter, with 10 bases between their ends. The CDR3 contains 14 residues, cysteine and phenylalanine counted. Of all the DNA, just the CDR3 is kept, 42 bases in frame from base 1. This clonotype was sampled from a man between 18 and 35 years old who received the YFV17D yellow fever vaccine. The rearranged segments are TRBV2 and TRBJ2-2, with an unclear D gene assignment. The sequencing used CD8+ T cells not binding an NS4B(214-222) dextramer, sorted from PBMCs, collected about 49 days after the first yellow fever vaccination. The cell subset or site label, as the study defines it: NS4B epitope dextramer-negative CD8 T cells. The CDR3 has the sequence CASSEEVWGGELFF. The DNA is TGTGCCAGCAGTGAAGAAGTTTGGGGCGGGGAGCTGTTTTTT.